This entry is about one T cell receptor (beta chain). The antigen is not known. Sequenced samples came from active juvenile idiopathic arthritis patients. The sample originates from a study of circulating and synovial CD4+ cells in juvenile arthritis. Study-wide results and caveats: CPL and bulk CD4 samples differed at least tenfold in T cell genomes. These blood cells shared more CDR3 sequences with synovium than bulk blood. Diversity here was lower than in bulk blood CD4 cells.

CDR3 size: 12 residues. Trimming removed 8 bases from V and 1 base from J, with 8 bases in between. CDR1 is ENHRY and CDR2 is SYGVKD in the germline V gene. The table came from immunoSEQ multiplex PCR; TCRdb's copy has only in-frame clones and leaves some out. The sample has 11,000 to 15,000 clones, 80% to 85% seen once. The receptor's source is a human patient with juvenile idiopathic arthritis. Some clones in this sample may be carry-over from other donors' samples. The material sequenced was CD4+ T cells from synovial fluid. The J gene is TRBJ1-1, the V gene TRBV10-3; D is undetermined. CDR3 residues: CAISHKNTEAFF. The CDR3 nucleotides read TGTGCCATCTCGCACAAGAACACTGAAGCTTTCTTT.